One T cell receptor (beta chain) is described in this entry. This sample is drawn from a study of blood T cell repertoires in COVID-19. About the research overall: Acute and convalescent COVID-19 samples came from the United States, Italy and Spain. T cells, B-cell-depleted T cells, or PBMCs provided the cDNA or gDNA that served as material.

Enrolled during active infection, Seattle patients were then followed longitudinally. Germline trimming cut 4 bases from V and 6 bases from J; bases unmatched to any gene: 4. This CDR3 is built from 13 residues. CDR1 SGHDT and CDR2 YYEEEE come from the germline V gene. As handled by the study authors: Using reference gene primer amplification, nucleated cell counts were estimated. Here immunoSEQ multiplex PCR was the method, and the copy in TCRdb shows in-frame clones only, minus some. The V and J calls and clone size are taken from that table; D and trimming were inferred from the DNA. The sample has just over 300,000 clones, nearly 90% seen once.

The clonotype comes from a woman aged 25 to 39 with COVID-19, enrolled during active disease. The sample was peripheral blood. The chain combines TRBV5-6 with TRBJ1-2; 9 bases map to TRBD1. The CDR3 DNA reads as TGTGCCAGCAGCAACCACAGGGGGCATGGCTACACCTTC. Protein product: CASSNHRGHGYTF.